The rows below give T cell receptor beta chains drawn from one sample of a study of OX40 agonist ivuxolimab in advanced cancers. TCRdb's table, derived via immunoSEQ multiplex PCR, lists solely in-frame clones and lacks some. The table lists 83,000 or so clones, 85% to 95% of them singletons, with 0.55% to 0.8% in the top ten. The input for sequencing was CD4+ or CD8+ T cells sorted from blood, taken in a trial of the OX40 agonist ivuxolimab. The receptors come from an adult with an advanced solid tumor such as melanoma, head and neck, liver or kidney cancer. Both conserved end residues are trimmed from each CDR3. The order of the fields is J gene, V gene, clone size, CDR3 protein. Size is omitted from some rows. Given values are once, few, many or a class for expanded clones.

J gene: TRBJ1-4; V gene: TRBV6-5; clone size: .; CDR3 protein: ASSTDYNEKLF
J gene: TRBJ2-7; V gene: TRBV7-2; clone size: .; CDR3 protein: ASSFIGVIYEQY
J gene: TRBJ1-5; V gene: TRBV5-4; clone size: .; CDR3 protein: ASSFNTGLSGNQPQH
J gene: TRBJ2-3; V gene: TRBV27; clone size: .; CDR3 protein: ASSTTPSGTQY
J gene: TRBJ2-1; V gene: TRBV9; clone size: .; CDR3 protein: ASSGSGNSYNEQF
J gene: TRBJ2-6; V gene: TRBV27; clone size: .; CDR3 protein: ATARANVLT
J gene: TRBJ2-1; V gene: TRBV29-1; clone size: .; CDR3 protein: SVEDPGLARRNEQF
J gene: TRBJ1-2; V gene: TRBV5-1; clone size: .; CDR3 protein: ASTQGSFGYGYT
J gene: TRBJ1-4; V gene: TRBV15; clone size: .; CDR3 protein: ATSKAGGGEKLF
J gene: TRBJ2-7; V gene: TRBV18; clone size: .; CDR3 protein: ASSPAQSSYEQY
J gene: TRBJ2-5; V gene: TRBV7-6; clone size: .; CDR3 protein: ASSRGEETQY
J gene: TRBJ2-2; V gene: TRBV5-1; clone size: .; CDR3 protein: ASSWTSGSPGELF
J gene: TRBJ2-7; V gene: TRBV4-1; clone size: .; CDR3 protein: ASSQEGAGVGEQY
J gene: TRBJ1-1; V gene: TRBV28; clone size: .; CDR3 protein: ASRGIENTEAF
J gene: TRBJ1-1; V gene: TRBV14; clone size: once; CDR3 protein: ASSQDRGRSTEAF
J gene: TRBJ2-7; V gene: TRBV4-2; clone size: .; CDR3 protein: ASSSGTSRAYEQY
J gene: TRBJ2-6; V gene: TRBV21-1; clone size: .; CDR3 protein: ATPKRTGANVLT
J gene: TRBJ2-7; V gene: TRBV28; clone size: .; CDR3 protein: ASSSSYEQY
J gene: TRBJ2-5; V gene: TRBV19; clone size: .; CDR3 protein: ASSIKASKETQY
J gene: TRBJ1-5; V gene: TRBV7-2; clone size: .; CDR3 protein: ASSPRSGQRMSSNQPQH
J gene: TRBJ2-3; V gene: TRBV4-3; clone size: .; CDR3 protein: ASSHSSGKSTDTQY
J gene: TRBJ1-5; V gene: TRBV10-3; clone size: .; CDR3 protein: AISAVVSNQPQH
J gene: TRBJ2-2; V gene: TRBV7-9; clone size: .; CDR3 protein: ASSSPGQGNTGELF
J gene: TRBJ2-1; V gene: TRBV27; clone size: .; CDR3 protein: ASSLSGRYNEQF
J gene: TRBJ2-1; V gene: TRBV11-2; clone size: .; CDR3 protein: ASSSPWEQGASYNEQF
J gene: TRBJ1-5; V gene: TRBV2; clone size: .; CDR3 protein: ASSGQTGNQPQH
J gene: TRBJ2-5; V gene: TRBV18; clone size: .; CDR3 protein: ASSTLAGGKETQY
J gene: TRBJ2-1; V gene: TRBV4-1; clone size: .; CDR3 protein: ASSQVDMGLAVYNEQF
J gene: TRBJ2-1; V gene: TRBV9; clone size: .; CDR3 protein: ASSVDVAGEQF
J gene: TRBJ1-1; V gene: TRBV5-1; clone size: .; CDR3 protein: ASSSRQGANTEAF
J gene: TRBJ2-2; V gene: TRBV4-3; clone size: .; CDR3 protein: ASSHNSRSGELF
J gene: TRBJ1-1; V gene: TRBV7-3; clone size: few; CDR3 protein: ASSYNRLTMNTEAF
J gene: TRBJ2-2; V gene: TRBV6-1; clone size: .; CDR3 protein: ASLTGSGPGELF
J gene: TRBJ2-7; V gene: TRBV6-6; clone size: .; CDR3 protein: ASSYGDTVYEQY
J gene: TRBJ2-3; V gene: TRBV27; clone size: .; CDR3 protein: ASSLGLAGVDTQY
J gene: TRBJ1-1; V gene: TRBV15; clone size: .; CDR3 protein: ATSRDGRASAEAF
J gene: TRBJ2-1; V gene: TRBV7-2; clone size: .; CDR3 protein: ASSFSGGTSTF
J gene: TRBJ1-1; V gene: TRBV19; clone size: .; CDR3 protein: ASSISLKEAF
J gene: TRBJ2-7; V gene: TRBV2; clone size: medium-sized; CDR3 protein: ASSKPSGTNYEQY
J gene: TRBJ2-7; V gene: TRBV18; clone size: .; CDR3 protein: ASSQLMGSGDEQY
J gene: TRBJ1-1; V gene: TRBV4-3; clone size: .; CDR3 protein: ASSQSMDPNTEAF
J gene: TRBJ1-1; V gene: TRBV7-8; clone size: .; CDR3 protein: ASSPGGEMTEAF
J gene: TRBJ1-4; V gene: TRBV28; clone size: .; CDR3 protein: ASRSTGQGLKLF
J gene: TRBJ2-7; V gene: TRBV19; clone size: .; CDR3 protein: ASRSFDGTASYEQY
J gene: TRBJ2-3; V gene: TRBV5-6; clone size: .; CDR3 protein: ASSTAAGLTDTQY
J gene: TRBJ2-7; V gene: TRBV7-8; clone size: .; CDR3 protein: ASSLSSGTSVEQY
J gene: TRBJ2-3; V gene: TRBV7-2; clone size: .; CDR3 protein: ASSKTSGSADTQY